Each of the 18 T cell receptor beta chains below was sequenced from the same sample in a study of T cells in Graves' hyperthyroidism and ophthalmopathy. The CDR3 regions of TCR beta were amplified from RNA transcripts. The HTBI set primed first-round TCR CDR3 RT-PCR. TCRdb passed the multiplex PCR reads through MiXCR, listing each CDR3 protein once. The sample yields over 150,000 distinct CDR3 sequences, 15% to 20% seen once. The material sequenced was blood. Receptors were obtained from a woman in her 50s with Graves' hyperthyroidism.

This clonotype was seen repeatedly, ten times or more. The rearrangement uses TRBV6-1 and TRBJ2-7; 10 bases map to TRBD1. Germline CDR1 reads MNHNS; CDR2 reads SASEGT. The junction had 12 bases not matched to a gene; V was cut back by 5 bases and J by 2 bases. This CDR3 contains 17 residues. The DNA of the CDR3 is TGTGCCAGCAGTTTGAAGGGGGGACAGGGGTCTCCCTACGAGCAGTACTTC. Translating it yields CASSLKGGQGSPYEQYF.

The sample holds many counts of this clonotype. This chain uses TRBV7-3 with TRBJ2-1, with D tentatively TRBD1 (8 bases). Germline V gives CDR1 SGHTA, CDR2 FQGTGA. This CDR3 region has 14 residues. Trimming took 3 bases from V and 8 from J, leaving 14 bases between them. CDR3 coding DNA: TGTGCCAGCAGCTTCGGACAGGGAGGGGATGAGCAGTTCTTC. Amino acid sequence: CASSFGQGGDEQFF.

This CDR3 reads CASSVPFFNYGYTF. The CDR3 nucleotides read TGTGCCAGCAGCGTCCCGTTTTTTAACTATGGCTACACCTTC. The rearrangement links TRBV11-2 to TRBJ1-2; no reliable D call. The CDR3 extends over 14 amino acids. Trimming shortened V by 5 bases and J by 1 base, and 11 bases separated the two germline ends. The germline V gene encodes CDR1 SGHAT and CDR2 FQNNGV.

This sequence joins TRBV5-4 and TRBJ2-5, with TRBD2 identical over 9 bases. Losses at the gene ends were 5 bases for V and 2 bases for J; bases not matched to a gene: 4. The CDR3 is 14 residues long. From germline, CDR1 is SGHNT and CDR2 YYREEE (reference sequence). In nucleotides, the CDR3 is TGTGCCAGCAGGGCGGGGGGGCTGCAAGAGACCCAGTACTTC. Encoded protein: CASRAGGLQETQYF.

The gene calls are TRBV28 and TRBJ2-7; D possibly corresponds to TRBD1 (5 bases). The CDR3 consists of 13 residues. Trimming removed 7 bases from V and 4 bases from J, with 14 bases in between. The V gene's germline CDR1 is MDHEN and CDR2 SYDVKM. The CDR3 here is CASIKGVGYEQYF. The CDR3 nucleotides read TGTGCCAGCATTAAAGGGGTTGGGTACGAGCAGTACTTC. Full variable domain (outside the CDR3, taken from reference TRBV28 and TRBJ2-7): DVKVTQSSRYLVKRTGEKVFLECVQDMDHENMFWYRQDPGLGLRLIYFSYDVKMKEKGDIPEGYSVSREKKERFSLILESASTNQTSMYLCASIKGVGYEQYFGPGTRLTVT.

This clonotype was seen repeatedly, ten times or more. Written as DNA, the CDR3 is TGTGCCACAGGGGGTAATCAGCCCCAGCATTTT. It is translated as CATGGNQPQHF. The chain carries TRBV28 and TRBJ1-5; 7 nucleotides align to TRBD1. The germline V gene encodes CDR1 MDHEN and CDR2 SYDVKM. The V and J ends lost 10 bases and 4 bases, in that order; junction bases with no gene match: 1. This CDR3 comprises 11 residues.

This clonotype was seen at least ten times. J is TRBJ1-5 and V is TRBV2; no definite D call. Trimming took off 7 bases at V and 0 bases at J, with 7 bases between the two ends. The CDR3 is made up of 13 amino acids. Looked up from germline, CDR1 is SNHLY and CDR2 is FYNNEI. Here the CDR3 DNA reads TGTGCCAGCAAACCTAATAGCAATCAGCCCCAGCATTTT. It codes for CASKPNSNQPQHF.

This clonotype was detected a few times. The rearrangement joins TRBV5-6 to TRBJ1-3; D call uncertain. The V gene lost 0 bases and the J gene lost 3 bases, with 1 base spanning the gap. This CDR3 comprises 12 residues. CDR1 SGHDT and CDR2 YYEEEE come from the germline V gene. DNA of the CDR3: TGTGCCAGCAGCTTGGTTGGAAACACCATATATTTT. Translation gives CASSLVGNTIYF.

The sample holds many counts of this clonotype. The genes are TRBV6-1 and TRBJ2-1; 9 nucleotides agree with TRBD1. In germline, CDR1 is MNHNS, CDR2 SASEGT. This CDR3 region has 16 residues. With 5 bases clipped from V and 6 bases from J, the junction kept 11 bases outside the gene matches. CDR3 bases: TGTGCCAGCAGTACCCACAGGGGGCTTCTGGTCAATGAGCAGTTCTTC. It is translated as CASSTHRGLLVNEQFF.

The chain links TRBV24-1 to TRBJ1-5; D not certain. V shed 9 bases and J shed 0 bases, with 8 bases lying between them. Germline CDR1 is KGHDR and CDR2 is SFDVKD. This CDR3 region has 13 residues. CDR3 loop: CATSEYSNQPQHF. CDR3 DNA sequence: TGTGCCACCTCAGAGTATAGCAATCAGCCCCAGCATTTT.

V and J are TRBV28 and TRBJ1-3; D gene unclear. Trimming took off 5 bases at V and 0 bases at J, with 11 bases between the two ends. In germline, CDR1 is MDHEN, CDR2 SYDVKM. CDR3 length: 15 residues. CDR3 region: CASSPHHLSGNTIYF. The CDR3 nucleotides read TGTGCCAGCAGTCCCCACCATCTCTCTGGAAACACCATATATTTT. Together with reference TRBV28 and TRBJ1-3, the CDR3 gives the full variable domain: DVKVTQSSRYLVKRTGEKVFLECVQDMDHENMFWYRQDPGLGLRLIYFSYDVKMKEKGDIPEGYSVSREKKERFSLILESASTNQTSMYLCASSPHHLSGNTIYFGEGSWLTVV.

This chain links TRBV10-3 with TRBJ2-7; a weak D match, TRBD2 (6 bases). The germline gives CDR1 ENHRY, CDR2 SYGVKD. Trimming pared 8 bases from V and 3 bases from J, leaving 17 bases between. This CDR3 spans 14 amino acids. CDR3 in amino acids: CAISSSSVNYEQYF. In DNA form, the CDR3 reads TGTGCCATCTCCTCGTCTAGCGTCAACTACGAGCAGTACTTC.

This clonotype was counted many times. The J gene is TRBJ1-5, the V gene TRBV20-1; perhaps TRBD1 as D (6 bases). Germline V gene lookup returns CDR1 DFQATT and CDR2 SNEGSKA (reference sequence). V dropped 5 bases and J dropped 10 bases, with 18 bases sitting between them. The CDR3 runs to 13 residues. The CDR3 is CSAPPLGGDPQHF. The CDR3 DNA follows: TGCAGTGCTCCCCCGTTGGGGGGCGATCCCCAGCATTTT.

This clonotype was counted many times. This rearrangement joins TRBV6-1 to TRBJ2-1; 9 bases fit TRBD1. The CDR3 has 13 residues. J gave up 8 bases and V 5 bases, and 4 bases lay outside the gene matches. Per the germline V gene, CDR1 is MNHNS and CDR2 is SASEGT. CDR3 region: CASSWDRVDEQFF. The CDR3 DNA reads TGTGCCAGCAGTTGGGACAGGGTCGATGAGCAGTTCTTC.

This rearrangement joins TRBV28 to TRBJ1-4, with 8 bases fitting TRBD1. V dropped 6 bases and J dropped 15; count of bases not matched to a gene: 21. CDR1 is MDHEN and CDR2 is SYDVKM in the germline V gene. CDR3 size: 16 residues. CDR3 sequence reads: CASSPYPGTGALMVFF. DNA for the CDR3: TGTGCCAGCAGCCCCTACCCCGGGACAGGAGCCTTAATGGTGTTTTTT.

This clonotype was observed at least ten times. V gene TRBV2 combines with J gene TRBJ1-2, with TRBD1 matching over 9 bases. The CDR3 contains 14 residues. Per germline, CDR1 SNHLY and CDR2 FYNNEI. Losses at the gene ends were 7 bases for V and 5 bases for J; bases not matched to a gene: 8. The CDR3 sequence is CASTGTGNGYGYTF. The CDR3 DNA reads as TGTGCCAGCACCGGGACAGGGAACGGTTATGGCTACACCTTC.

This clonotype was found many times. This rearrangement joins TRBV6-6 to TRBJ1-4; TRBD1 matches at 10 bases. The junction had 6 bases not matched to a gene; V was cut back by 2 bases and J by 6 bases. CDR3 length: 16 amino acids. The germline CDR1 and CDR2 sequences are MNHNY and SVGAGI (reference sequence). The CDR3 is CASSYPGQGGYEKLFF. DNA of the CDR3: TGTGCCAGCAGTTACCCCGGACAGGGGGGTTATGAAAAACTGTTTTTT.

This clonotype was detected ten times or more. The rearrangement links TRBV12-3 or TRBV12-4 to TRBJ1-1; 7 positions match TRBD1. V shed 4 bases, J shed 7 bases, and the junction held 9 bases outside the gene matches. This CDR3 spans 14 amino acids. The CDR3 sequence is CASSYGQAGLEAFF. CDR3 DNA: TGTGCCAGCAGTTACGGACAGGCGGGACTTGAAGCTTTCTTT.